This T cell receptor (beta chain) stems from a study of a mutant IDH1 vaccine in newly diagnosed glioma. V shed 5 bases, J shed 6 bases, and the junction held 6 bases outside the gene matches. This CDR3 is built from 14 residues. Germline CDR1 SGHRS, CDR2 YFSETQ. Sample time point: week 5, during vaccination. Doses of 300 ug of mutant IDH1 20-mer peptide were given with topical imiquimod. Generated by immunoSEQ multiplex PCR, the TCRdb table keeps only in-frame clones and is missing some. The table has fewer than 40,000 clones, around three quarters seen once. As concerns this clone: Its antigen is undetermined.

V is TRBV5-1 and J is TRBJ2-1; 9 nucleotides line up with TRBD2. The source is a man aged 35-49 years with glioma. The sequences come from PBMCs, collected from a glioma patient whose treatment included an IDH1 peptide vaccine. CDR3: CASRGLARANEQFF. In nucleotides, the CDR3 is TGCGCCAGCAGGGGACTAGCACGGGCCAATGAGCAGTTCTTC.